The 32 T cell receptor beta chains below come from one sample, sequenced in a study of blood T cell repertoires in COVID-19. The table came from immunoSEQ multiplex PCR; TCRdb's copy has only in-frame clones and leaves some out. The sample contains under 200,000 clones, over 70% of which appear only once. The specimen sequenced was PBMCs or T cells enriched from blood (not recorded which). The receptors stem from a woman aged 40 to 49 with acute COVID-19.

This clone was observed once. The CDR3 reads CASSIDRGQNTEAFF. The CDR3 DNA is TGTGCCAGCAGCATTGACAGGGGCCAGAACACTGAAGCTTTCTTT. The gene calls are TRBV6-5 and TRBJ1-1, with TRBD1 matching 8 bases. CDR3 length: 15 residues. Trimming cost V 6 bases and J 1 base; bases outside gene matches: 7. Germline V CDR1 and CDR2: MNHEY, SVGAGI.

This clone was recorded once. The chain employs TRBV27 and TRBJ1-5; 7 nucleotides line up with TRBD1. V was clipped by 4 bases and J by 4 bases; unmatched bases: 16. The CDR3 consists of 18 residues. Germline CDR1 is MNHEY and CDR2 is SMNVEV (reference sequence). The CDR3 loop is CASSSDSTGAAKNQPQHF. CDR3 coding DNA: TGTGCCAGCAGTTCCGACAGTACAGGGGCCGCAAAAAATCAGCCCCAGCATTTT.

The rearrangement uses TRBV18 and TRBJ2-1; 8 bases match TRBD2. J lost 6 bases, V lost 3 bases, and 4 bases had no gene match. CDR3 length: 14 residues. CDR1 is KGHSH, CDR2 LQKENI, per germline. The CDR3 sequence is CASSPSGAPNEQFF. For the CDR3, the DNA is TGTGCCAGCTCACCTAGCGGGGCGCCCAATGAGCAGTTCTTC.

This chain connects TRBV6-5 to TRBJ1-5, with D possibly matching TRBD1 (5 bases). V was shortened by 0 bases and J by 8 bases, with 14 bases between the two germline ends. This CDR3 spans 15 amino acids. Germline-derived CDR1 and CDR2 are MNHEY and SVGAGI. The CDR3 bases are TGTGCCAGCAGTTACTCGATGCCAACAGGCGAGCCCCAGCATTTT. This sequence encodes CASSYSMPTGEPQHF.

The chain uses TRBV7-6 and TRBJ2-2, with TRBD2 matching 13 bases. In germline, CDR1 is SGHVS, CDR2 FNYEAQ. V lost 5 bases and J lost 4; bases outside the gene matches: 1. The CDR3 spans 15 residues. The CDR3 nucleotides read TGTGCCAGCAGCCGGACTAGCGGGAGCACCGGGGAGCTGTTTTTT. This encodes CASSRTSGSTGELFF.

This clone showed up many times. The chain uses TRBV19 and TRBJ2-7, with TRBD1 matching 8 bases. The CDR3 spans 15 residues. V dropped 5 bases and J dropped 3; count of bases not matched to a gene: 9. Germline V CDR1 and CDR2: LNHDA, SQIVND (reference sequence). CDR3 sequence: CASSLLITGGYEQYV. The DNA for the CDR3 is TGTGCCAGTAGTCTCCTCATAACAGGGGGCTACGAGCAGTACGTC.

This clone has just one count. The chain employs TRBV7-3 and TRBJ2-7, with D possibly TRBD1 on 7 matching bases. This CDR3 region has 14 residues. Trimming pared 5 bases from V and 4 bases from J, leaving 15 bases between. Germline V CDR1 and CDR2: SGHTA, FQGTGA. CDR3: CASSLQGGPYEQYF. The CDR3 DNA sequence: TGTGCCAGCAGCCTTCAGGGGGGCCCGTACGAGCAGTACTTC.

The chain joins TRBV27 to TRBJ2-5, with 7 bases identical to TRBD1. The junction had 4 bases not matched to a gene; V was cut back by 5 bases and J by 4 bases. The CDR3 is 13 amino acids. From germline, CDR1 is MNHEY and CDR2 SMNVEV (reference sequence). The CDR3, as DNA: TGTGCCAGCAGTAGATACAGGGGAGAGACCCAGTACTTC. Translation: CASSRYRGETQYF.

This clone was detected once. This chain links TRBV5-5 with TRBJ2-7; perhaps TRBD2 as D (5 bases). CDR3 length: 14 amino acids. Trimming took 4 bases from V and 7 from J, leaving 18 bases between them. In germline, CDR1 is SGHKS, CDR2 YYEKEE (reference sequence). The DNA of the CDR3 is TGTGCCAGCAGCCGTCTCGGATCCGGGATAGAGCAGTACGTC. Amino acids: CASSRLGSGIEQYV.

A remark on this clone: Other DNA sequences of this sample code for an identical CDR3. This chain links TRBV7-9 with TRBJ2-3, with 7 bases fitting TRBD2. V shed 0 bases, J shed 1 base, and the junction held 1 base outside the gene matches. The CDR3 has 15 residues. Germline loops: CDR1 SEHNR, CDR2 FQNEAQ (reference sequence). The CDR3 region is CASSLAAGGTDTQYF. CDR3 in DNA: TGTGCCAGCAGCTTAGCTGCGGGAGGCACAGATACGCAGTATTTT.

The chain combines TRBV28 with TRBJ2-5, with 7 bases identical to TRBD2. The junction had 9 bases not matched to a gene; V was cut back by 9 bases and J by 2 bases. The germline V gene encodes CDR1 MDHEN and CDR2 SYDVKM. The CDR3 is made up of 14 amino acids. The CDR3 reads CASERLAPQETQYF. The CDR3 region has the DNA TGTGCCAGTGAACGACTAGCTCCTCAAGAGACCCAGTACTTC.

This chain connects TRBV2 to TRBJ2-5; 7 positions agree with TRBD2. CDR1 and CDR2 from the germline V gene are SNHLY and FYNNEI. The V gene end was trimmed by 6 bases and the J gene end by 1 base; junction bases not matched to a gene: 5. The CDR3 is 14 amino acids. CDR3 residues: CASRVLAVQETQYF. As DNA, the CDR3 is TGTGCCAGCAGGGTGCTAGCGGTCCAAGAGACCCAGTACTTC.

The table lists this clone with a count of one. The chain recombines TRBV2 with TRBJ1-5; TRBD1 agrees at 9 bases. The CDR3 length is 17 residues. The germline V gene has CDR1 SNHLY and CDR2 FYNNEI. V dropped 7 bases and J dropped 2; count of bases not matched to a gene: 12. CDR3 bases: TGTGCCAGCAACCCGGGACAGGGAGGGTTTGGCAATCAGCCCCAGCATTTT. This sequence encodes CASNPGQGGFGNQPQHF.

The rearrangement uses TRBV13 and TRBJ2-2; a weak D match, TRBD2 (5 bases). V was pared by 3 bases and J by 4 bases, with 15 bases between. Germline V gives CDR1 PRHDT, CDR2 FYEKMQ (reference sequence). This CDR3 is 16 amino acids long. CDR3 sequence reads: CASSFPRSGFTGELFF. The CDR3 DNA is TGTGCCAGCAGCTTCCCGCGGAGCGGATTCACCGGGGAGCTGTTTTTT.

V gene TRBV5-1 combines with J gene TRBJ2-2, with a tentative D call TRBD2 (6 bases). The V end lost 5 bases, the J end lost 7 bases, and 18 bases lay between the germline ends. This CDR3 comprises 15 residues. Germline V gene lookup returns CDR1 SGHRS and CDR2 YFSETQ. The chain's CDR3 is CASSPGTLPGGELFF. Written as DNA, the CDR3 is TGCGCCAGCAGTCCCGGGACTCTCCCAGGCGGGGAGCTGTTTTTT.

This clone has only a few counts. The V and J genes are TRBV15 and TRBJ1-2; 12 nucleotides match TRBD1. The V gene end was trimmed by 3 bases and the J gene end by 6 bases; junction bases not matched to a gene: 5. CDR1 LNHNV and CDR2 YYDKDF come from the germline V gene (reference sequence). This CDR3 region has 15 residues. DNA of the CDR3: TGTGCCACCAGCAGGGGACAGGGGGCGGGAGATGGCTACACCTTC. This translates into CATSRGQGAGDGYTF. The complete variable domain, with remaining parts taken from reference TRBV15 and TRBJ1-2, reads DAMVIQNPRYQVTQFGKPVTLSCSQTLNHNVMYWYQQKSSQAPKLLFHYYDKDFNNEADTPDNFQSRRPNTSFCFLDIRSPGLGDTAMYLCATSRGQGAGDGYTFGSGTRLTVV.

This sequence joins TRBV6-1 and TRBJ1-2; D possibly corresponds to TRBD1 (5 bases). CDR3 length: 15 amino acids. CDR1 is MNHNS and CDR2 is SASEGT in the germline V gene. Trimming removed 2 bases at V and 7 bases at J, with 17 bases between. This CDR3 reads CASSESLGVWLGYTF. CDR3 in DNA: TGTGCCAGCAGTGAATCGTTAGGGGTTTGGCTTGGCTACACCTTC.

The gene calls are TRBV28 and TRBJ1-1, with 10 bases lining up with TRBD1. This CDR3 has 17 amino acids. J was trimmed by 4 bases and V by 2 bases; bases with no gene match: 10. CDR1 and CDR2 from the germline V gene are MDHEN and SYDVKM. CDR3 DNA: TGTGCCAGCAGTTTAGTTTTGGGACAGGGGTGGGGCACTGAAGCTTTCTTT. Protein product: CASSLVLGQGWGTEAFF.

The table lists this clone with a few counts. V and J are TRBV19 and TRBJ1-2, with D perhaps TRBD1 (6 bases). Germline lookup yields CDR1 LNHDA and CDR2 SQIVND (reference sequence). This CDR3 has 13 amino acids. V was pared by 8 bases and J by 4 bases, with 14 bases between. This chain's CDR3 is CASQQGNVYGYTF. CDR3 DNA: TGTGCCAGTCAACAGGGTAACGTCTATGGCTACACCTTC.

The chain employs TRBV3-1 (or the pseudogene TRBV3-2) and TRBJ2-1; 10 bases fit TRBD2. The V segment lost 4 bases and the J segment 4 bases; nucleotides outside the gene matches: 4. The CDR3 covers 15 residues. Germline values: CDR1 LGHDT, CDR2 YNNKEL (reference sequence). CDR3 protein: CASSLAGGPYNEQFF. The CDR3 DNA reads TGTGCCAGCAGCCTAGCGGGAGGTCCATACAATGAGCAGTTCTTC.

On this clone: Other DNA sequences within the sample encode an identical CDR3. The genes are TRBV5-1 and TRBJ1-2, with D possibly being TRBD1 (5 bases). CDR3 size: 12 residues. Between the trimmed V and J ends, which lost 4 bases and 6 bases, there was a span of 10 bases. In germline, CDR1 is SGHRS, CDR2 YFSETQ. The DNA for the CDR3 is TGCGCCAGCAGCCCTCGGGGGGATGGCTACACCTTC. It yields the protein CASSPRGDGYTF.

The chain carries TRBV15 and TRBJ2-2; possible D gene TRBD2, 5 bases. Germline CDR1 is LNHNV and CDR2 is YYDKDF (reference sequence). CDR3 length equals 16 residues. The germline V and J ends were trimmed by 0 bases and 3 bases, with 11 bases remaining between them. This CDR3 reads CATSRDRESHTGELFF. The CDR3 DNA is TGTGCCACCAGCAGAGATAGGGAGTCCCACACCGGGGAGCTGTTTTTT.

The chain uses TRBV28 and TRBJ1-1; 7 bases match TRBD1. The CDR3 contains 14 residues. Germline V gene sequence: CDR1 MDHEN, CDR2 SYDVKM. V trimming: 7 bases; J trimming: 5 bases; junction bases outside the gene matches: 10. The CDR3 here is CASKPPTGLTEAFF. CDR3 DNA: TGTGCCAGCAAGCCCCCGACAGGGTTAACTGAAGCTTTCTTT.

This sequence joins TRBV6-5 and TRBJ1-1, with D unresolved. This CDR3 region has 13 residues. The ends were cut back, 5 bases at V and 4 bases at J, with 11 bases in the middle. Germline V gene sequence: CDR1 MNHEY, CDR2 SVGAGI. The CDR3 DNA reads as TGTGCCAGCAGTCCACAGTTGGGCACTGAAGCTTTCTTT. This gives the protein CASSPQLGTEAFF.

In its sample, this clone was seen once. This rearrangement joins TRBV5-6 to TRBJ1-4; 10 bases align to TRBD1. V was clipped by 5 bases and J by 0 bases; unmatched bases: 7. Per germline, CDR1 SGHDT and CDR2 YYEEEE. The CDR3 covers 17 residues. CDR3 sequence (DNA): TGTGCCAGCAGGGAGACAGGGGGCGGGGCAACTAATGAAAAACTGTTTTTT. Its protein is CASRETGGGATNEKLFF.

The chain carries TRBV5-1 and TRBJ2-1, with 8 bases aligning to TRBD1. The CDR3 is 15 amino acids. The germline V gene encodes CDR1 SGHRS and CDR2 YFSETQ. With V trimmed by 4 bases and J by 2 bases, 5 bases remained unmatched. CDR3: CASSPGTGPYNEQFF. CDR3 DNA: TGCGCCAGCAGCCCCGGGACAGGTCCCTACAATGAGCAGTTCTTC.

This clone was detected only once. The V call is TRBV7-2, the J call TRBJ1-5, with 7 bases matching TRBD1. CDR1 and CDR2 (germline): SGHTA, FQGNSA. The CDR3 consists of 15 residues. V trimming: 5 bases; J trimming: 0 bases; junction bases outside the gene matches: 4. CDR3 bases: TGTGCCAGCAGCCTCCGACAGGGTAGCAATCAGCCCCAGCATTTT. As protein: CASSLRQGSNQPQHF.

The rearrangement uses TRBV6-5 and TRBJ1-1; D is undetermined. The V and J ends lost 6 bases and 1 base respectively, with 15 bases between them. Germline loops: CDR1 MNHEY, CDR2 SVGAGI. The CDR3 consists of 15 residues. CDR3 in DNA: TGTGCCAGCAGCCACTCCACGGCGGGGAACACTGAAGCTTTCTTT. This gives the protein CASSHSTAGNTEAFF.

The sample holds one count of this clone. The chain combines TRBV7-2 with TRBJ2-1; D is undetermined. The CDR3 spans 14 residues. Germline CDR1 reads SGHTA; CDR2 reads FQGNSA. Trimming stripped 1 base from V and 6 bases from J, with 10 bases between. The DNA of the CDR3 is TGTGCCAGCAGCTTAGTTCTGGGCCCCAATGAGCAGTTCTTC. Its protein product is CASSLVLGPNEQFF.

The chain has TRBV6-5 and TRBJ2-5, with 8 bases fitting TRBD1. With V trimmed by 9 bases and J by 7 bases, 10 bases remained unmatched. The CDR3 sequence is 13 residues long. The germline V gene has CDR1 MNHEY and CDR2 SVGAGI. The CDR3 bases are TGTGCCAGTACCTGGACAGGGCCCGCGACCCAGTACTTC. Amino acids: CASTWTGPATQYF.

The chain joins TRBV11-2 to TRBJ2-2; TRBD2 matches 10 bases. Germline-derived CDR1 and CDR2 are SGHAT and FQNNGV. The CDR3 spans 19 residues. Losses at the gene ends were 5 bases for V and 2 bases for J; bases not matched to a gene: 14. The CDR3 nucleotides read TGTGCCAGCAGCCTGCCCTCCACTGGACTAGCGGATAACACCGGGGAGCTGTTTTTT. Protein product: CASSLPSTGLADNTGELFF.

The chain is built from TRBV2 and TRBJ2-3; D is perhaps TRBD2 (5 bases). The CDR3 spans 14 residues. The germline gives CDR1 SNHLY, CDR2 FYNNEI. V lost 2 bases to trimming and J lost 2 bases, with 8 bases between them. The CDR3, as DNA: TGTGCCAGCAGTGAATGGACTTACACAGATACGCAGTATTTT. Protein sequence: CASSEWTYTDTQYF.